The entry below gives a single T cell receptor beta chain sequence along with its context. These data originate in a study of Ad26.COV2.S vaccination and SARS-CoV-2 variants. Study as a whole: Each vaccinee took Ad26.COV2.S intramuscularly, once or twice 56 days apart.

Treatment in this sample: roughly 20 received Ad26.COV2.S at low or high dose, single or two shots; several received placebo; per-sample allocation not given. Samples came from day 63 after the first vaccine or placebo injection. It was an adult aged 18-55 years in Boston who was the donor. Germline V gene data show CDR1 as MNHEY and CDR2 as SVGEGT. V was clipped by 5 bases and J by 1 base; unmatched bases: 9. The CDR3 length is 16 residues. Here immunoSEQ multiplex PCR was the method, and the copy in TCRdb shows in-frame clones only, minus some. The table has 350,000 to 500,000 clones, approximately 92% seen once; the top ten hold less than 15%.

The receptor comes from a person aged 18-60 years who received the Ad26.COV2.S COVID-19 vaccine or a placebo. The rearrangement uses TRBV6-2 or TRBV6-3 and TRBJ2-5, with 8 positions matching TRBD2. The sample was peripheral blood, taken in a trial of Ad26.COV2.S vaccine versus placebo. CDR3 residues: CASSISSGWGQETQYF. Written as DNA, the CDR3 is TGTGCCAGCAGTATCTCTAGCGGGTGGGGCCAAGAGACCCAGTACTTC.